This entry lists 10 T cell receptor beta chains sequenced from one sample in a study of shared clonotypes between healthy human individuals. Repertoires were generated with immunoSEQ multiplex PCR, while TCRdb's copy carries only in-frame clones and drops some. The data show roughly 2 million clones, almost 96% seen once. Sequenced input: naive CD4+ T cells sorted from blood. Documented subset: CD45RA+ positively selected. These receptors were obtained from a young man in good health.

The V call is TRBV19, the J call TRBJ2-7, with D unresolved. Germline CDR1 is LNHDA and CDR2 is SQIVND (reference sequence). V was trimmed by 1 base and J by 0 bases, leaving 19 bases between them. This CDR3 contains 18 residues. CDR3 protein: CASSIAHLGLSPSYEQYF. Written as DNA, the CDR3 is TGTGCCAGTAGTATAGCGCATTTGGGATTGTCCCCCTCCTACGAGCAGTACTTC.

V is TRBV6-5 and J is TRBJ2-6; D remains unclear. The CDR3 runs to 15 residues. Germline V gene data show CDR1 as MNHEY and CDR2 as SVGAGI. Deletions cut 7 bases from V and 0 bases from J, with 10 bases between. The CDR3 is CASNIGRSGANVLTF. The CDR3 DNA follows: TGTGCCAGCAATATCGGCCGCTCTGGGGCCAACGTCCTGACTTTC.

The chain couples TRBV4-3 to TRBJ1-5; D possibly corresponds to TRBD1 (6 bases). V dropped 0 bases and J dropped 9 bases, with 9 bases sitting between them. This CDR3 contains 13 residues. CDR1 is LGHNA, CDR2 YSLEER, per germline. The CDR3: CASSQERGGPQHF. Here the CDR3 DNA reads TGCGCCAGCAGCCAAGAACGAGGGGGGCCCCAGCATTTT.

This rearrangement joins TRBV25-1 to TRBJ2-1; TRBD2 is a possible D gene (5 bases). The CDR3 runs 15 residues. V was cut by 4 bases and J by 6 bases, with 16 bases left in between. Per germline, CDR1 MGHDK and CDR2 SYGVNS. The CDR3 sequence: CASSGLGRMGNEQFF. The CDR3 region has the DNA TGTGCCAGCAGTGGCCTTGGGAGAATGGGCAATGAGCAGTTCTTC.

The V and J genes are TRBV7-2 and TRBJ2-7; no reliable D call. Germline V gene sequence: CDR1 SGHTA, CDR2 FQGNSA. Trimming removed 2 bases at V and 5 bases at J, with 4 bases between. The CDR3 contains 11 residues. The DNA for the CDR3 is TGTGCCAGCAGCTTATCTAACGAGCAGTACTTC. This encodes CASSLSNEQYF.

V usage is TRBV7-2 and J usage is TRBJ2-2; 7 positions agree with TRBD1. Per the germline V gene, CDR1 is SGHTA and CDR2 is FQGNSA. The CDR3 runs to 13 residues. V gave up 7 bases and J gave up 6 bases; unmatched junction bases: 5. The CDR3 here is CASNRGLSGELFF. The DNA of the CDR3 is TGTGCCAGCAACAGGGGATTGTCCGGGGAGCTGTTTTTT.

The CDR3 region is CASRFRIQTGPGNTIYF. Written as DNA, the CDR3 is TGCGCCAGCAGGTTTCGAATCCAAACGGGCCCTGGAAACACCATATATTTT. The chain combines TRBV5-1 with TRBJ1-3; D gene unclear. Germline V gene data show CDR1 as SGHRS and CDR2 as YFSETQ. V lost 5 bases and J lost 2, with 20 bases in between. This CDR3 spans 17 amino acids.

V usage is TRBV10-3 and J usage is TRBJ1-4; perhaps TRBD1 as D (5 bases). The CDR3 has 12 amino acids. V was clipped by 10 bases and J by 6 bases, with 12 bases between them. Per germline, CDR1 ENHRY and CDR2 SYGVKD. The CDR3 loop is CATTPGDEKLFF. CDR3 DNA sequence: TGTGCCACCACCCCGGGGGATGAAAAACTGTTTTTT.

V usage is TRBV27 and J usage is TRBJ2-5, with 8 bases that match TRBD1. The CDR3 totals 16 residues. V gave up 6 bases and J gave up 5 bases; unmatched junction bases: 14. From germline, CDR1 is MNHEY and CDR2 SMNVEV (reference sequence). Written as DNA, the CDR3 is TGTGCCAGCAGCCGATCTTGGACAGGGTCCGCGGAGACCCAGTACTTC. Its protein is CASSRSWTGSAETQYF.

The table lists this clone with a count of one. The V and J genes are TRBV7-2 and TRBJ1-2, with a tentative D call TRBD1 (5 bases). There are 13 residues in the CDR3. Trimming shortened V by 7 bases and J by 2 bases, and 11 bases separated the two germline ends. Germline loops: CDR1 SGHTA, CDR2 FQGNSA. The CDR3 spells CASTPGGNYGYTF. The CDR3 DNA follows: TGTGCCAGCACTCCCGGGGGAAACTATGGCTACACCTTC.